The next 5 T cell receptor beta chains were all read from a single sample in a study of T cells in Graves' hyperthyroidism and ophthalmopathy. Using RNA transcripts as the source, TCR beta CDR3 regions were amplified. Initially, a first-round RT-PCR of the TCR CDR3 employed the HTBI primer set. TCRdb independently ran MiXCR on the multiplex PCR reads; one entry per CDR3 protein. The sample has about 590,000 distinct CDR3 sequences, 15% to 19% seen once. The sample consisted of blood. All receptors derive from a woman in her twenties or thirties with Graves' hyperthyroidism.

This clonotype was observed a few times. The V gene is TRBV20-1, the J gene TRBJ2-1; weak D call: TRBD2 (6 bases). The V end was cut by 6 bases, the J end by 5 bases, with 20 bases between. Germline values: CDR1 DFQATT, CDR2 SNEGSKA (reference sequence). This CDR3 spans 15 amino acids. The CDR3 DNA follows: TGCAGTGCCCCGGGCTCGACTAGTTTAGACAATGAGCAGTTCTTC. Translating gives CSAPGSTSLDNEQFF.

This clonotype was recorded at least ten times. V is TRBV6-1 and J is TRBJ1-5; TRBD1 agrees at 9 bases. The V and J ends lost 1 base and 2 bases, in that order; junction bases with no gene match: 3. CDR1 MNHNS and CDR2 SASEGT come from the germline V gene. The CDR3 loop spans 16 amino acids. The CDR3 region is CASSEGDREGNQPQHF. CDR3 bases: TGTGCCAGCAGTGAAGGGGACAGGGAAGGCAATCAGCCCCAGCATTTT.

The V and J genes are TRBV2 and TRBJ2-7, with TRBD2 identical over 7 bases. Germline CDR1 and CDR2: SNHLY and FYNNEI. This CDR3 comprises 14 residues. Trimming cost V 5 bases and J 2 bases; bases outside gene matches: 6. The CDR3 region has the DNA TGTGCCAGCAGTAGGGAAACTAGCGCCTACGAGCAGTACTTC. Translation gives CASSRETSAYEQYF. The entire variable domain, with the rest obtained from reference TRBV2 and TRBJ2-7, is as follows: EPEVTQTPSHQVTQMGQEVILRCVPISNHLYFYWYRQILGQKVEFLVSFYNNEISEKSEIFDDQFSVERPDGSNFTLKIRSTKLEDSAMYFCASSRETSAYEQYFGPGTRLTVT.

This clonotype has at least ten counts. This chain links TRBV30 with TRBJ2-3, with D hard to call. Germline CDR1 is GTSNPN and CDR2 is SVGIG (reference sequence). V lost 2 bases to trimming and J lost 4 bases, with 4 bases between them. The CDR3 length is 11 residues. The DNA for the CDR3 is TGTGCCTGGAGTCGACCAGATACGCAGTATTTT. Residues: CAWSRPDTQYF.

The gene calls are TRBV6-5 and TRBJ1-5; tentatively, D is TRBD1 (5 bases). The CDR3 is made up of 15 amino acids. Trimming stripped 2 bases from V and 4 bases from J, with 12 bases between. The germline gives CDR1 MNHEY, CDR2 SVGAGI. CDR3 sequence reads: CASSYIRGTNQPQHF. CDR3 bases: TGTGCCAGCAGTTACATTCGGGGGACGAATCAGCCCCAGCATTTT.